These 25 T cell receptor beta chains were sequenced from one sample in a study of cytomegalovirus exposure and HLA in healthy donors. 60 Vbeta and 13 Jbeta primers were used in PCR. Repertoires were generated with immunoSEQ multiplex PCR, while TCRdb's copy carries only in-frame clones and drops some. The sample lists 200,000 or so clones; approximately 80% were seen once. The sequenced sample was PBMCs. All receptors come from a girl under 18 in good health and CMV-seronegative.

Only a few counts were recorded for this clone. The V call is TRBV6-5, the J call TRBJ1-1, with unresolved D. V was clipped by 2 bases and J by 2 bases, with 9 bases between them. There are 14 residues in the CDR3. CDR1 and CDR2 (germline): MNHEY, SVGAGI. The CDR3 coding sequence is TGTGCCAGCAGTTACGTGCGGGAAAACACTGAAGCTTTCTTT. Protein sequence: CASSYVRENTEAFF.

This clone was observed a single time. CDR3 amino acids: CASSDRDSTNYGYTF. The CDR3 DNA follows: TGTGCCAGCAGTGACCGAGACAGCACTAACTATGGCTACACCTTC. The V call is TRBV25-1, the J call TRBJ1-2, with D possibly matching TRBD1 (5 bases). Germline V gene sequence: CDR1 MGHDK, CDR2 SYGVNS. V was shortened by 3 bases and J by 0 bases, with 11 bases between the two germline ends. The CDR3 has 15 residues.

The chain has TRBV28 and TRBJ2-6; 7 nucleotides match TRBD1. Germline CDR1 and CDR2: MDHEN and SYDVKM. Trimming at V came to 6 bases and at J to 3 bases, leaving 2 bases not matched to a gene. There are 14 residues in the CDR3. The DNA for the CDR3 is TGTGCCAGCAGGACAGGGTTTGGGGCCAACGTCCTGACTTTC. Translation gives CASRTGFGANVLTF.

The chain joins TRBV19 to TRBJ1-5, with TRBD1 matching 9 bases. The length of the CDR3 is 15 residues. V lost 2 bases to trimming and J lost 4 bases; unmatched junction nucleotides: 3. In germline, CDR1 is LNHDA, CDR2 SQIVND (reference sequence). The CDR3 bases are TGTGCCAGTAGTATACCGACAGGGGGAAATCAGCCCCAGCATTTT. Translated: CASSIPTGGNQPQHF. The whole variable domain, filled in from reference TRBV19 and TRBJ1-5, reads DGGITQSPKYLFRKEGQNVTLSCEQNLNHDAMYWYRQDPGQGLRLIYYSQIVNDFQKGDIAEGYSVSREKKESFPLTVTSAQKNPTAFYLCASSIPTGGNQPQHFGDGTRLSIL.

The chain has TRBV5-4 and TRBJ1-2, with TRBD1 identical over 7 bases. The germline V gene has CDR1 SGHNT and CDR2 YYREEE (reference sequence). Trimming removed 5 bases from V and 5 bases from J; junction bases left unmatched: 9. The CDR3 contains 14 residues. CDR3: CASRPSDRVYGYTF. The CDR3 bases are TGTGCCAGCAGACCCTCCGACAGGGTTTATGGCTACACCTTC. Looking up the rest from reference TRBV5-4 and TRBJ1-2 gives the full variable domain: ETGVTQSPTHLIKTRGQQVTLRCSSQSGHNTVSWYQQALGQGPQFIFQYYREEENGRGNFPPRFSGLQFPNYSSELNVNALELDDSALYLCASRPSDRVYGYTFGSGTRLTVV.

The rearrangement joins TRBV2 to TRBJ1-1; D gene uncertain. CDR3 size: 12 residues. V dropped 8 bases and J dropped 12 bases, with 19 bases sitting between them. CDR1 and CDR2 from the germline V gene are SNHLY and FYNNEI. The CDR3 is CASDRTTRASFF. DNA of the CDR3: TGTGCCAGCGATCGGACTACTAGGGCATCTTTCTTT.

This chain joins TRBV5-1 and TRBJ2-7; 8 bases match TRBD1. The V segment lost 4 bases and the J segment 12 bases; nucleotides outside the gene matches: 18. CDR1 is SGHRS, CDR2 YFSETQ, per germline. CDR3 length equals 15 residues. The CDR3 sequence is CASSPPDRDPFVLYF. CDR3 DNA sequence: TGCGCCAGCAGCCCCCCGGACAGGGATCCTTTTGTGCTGTACTTC. Looking up the rest from reference TRBV5-1 and TRBJ2-7 gives the full variable domain: KAGVTQTPRYLIKTRGQQVTLSCSPISGHRSVSWYQQTPGQGLQFLFEYFSETQRNKGNFPGRFSGRQFSNSRSEMNVSTLELGDSALYLCASSPPDRDPFVLYFGPGTRLTVT.

The chain links TRBV2 to TRBJ2-3, with 8 positions matching TRBD2. The CDR3 spans 14 residues. The germline CDR1 and CDR2 sequences are SNHLY and FYNNEI. Trimming at V came to 8 bases and at J to 0 bases, leaving 4 bases not matched to a gene. The CDR3 is CASLAGESTDTQYF. CDR3 nucleotide sequence: TGTGCCAGCCTAGCGGGTGAGAGCACAGATACGCAGTATTTT.

The chain is built from TRBV5-4 and TRBJ2-3, with TRBD2 matching over 14 bases. From germline, CDR1 is SGHNT and CDR2 YYREEE (reference sequence). The J segment lost 5 bases and the V segment lost 4 bases, leaving 3 bases of the junction unmatched. The CDR3 runs 15 residues. The CDR3 DNA reads as TGTGCCAGCAGCGCCGGACTAGCGGGGGGAGATACGCAGTATTTT. It specifies CASSAGLAGGDTQYF. Full variable domain (outside the CDR3, taken from reference TRBV5-4 and TRBJ2-3): ETGVTQSPTHLIKTRGQQVTLRCSSQSGHNTVSWYQQALGQGPQFIFQYYREEENGRGNFPPRFSGLQFPNYSSELNVNALELDDSALYLCASSAGLAGGDTQYFGPGTRLTVL.

Remarks on this clone: Other DNA sequences within the sample encode an identical CDR3. The genes are TRBV5-1 and TRBJ2-3, with TRBD2 matching over 9 bases. CDR1 and CDR2 from the germline V gene are SGHRS and YFSETQ. With 4 bases clipped from V and 2 bases from J, the junction kept 8 bases outside the gene matches. The length of the CDR3 is 16 residues. As DNA, the CDR3 is TGCGCCAGCAGCCTGGAGCTAGCGGGACCCACAGATACGCAGTATTTT. Translating it yields CASSLELAGPTDTQYF.

The gene calls are TRBV10-3 and TRBJ1-1; weak D call: TRBD1 (6 bases). The CDR3 consists of 16 residues. CDR1 ENHRY and CDR2 SYGVKD come from the germline V gene. Trimming pared 6 bases from V and 0 bases from J, leaving 17 bases between. Here the CDR3 DNA reads TGTGCCATCAGGGAAAGGACAGAAAGCATGAACACTGAAGCTTTCTTT. As protein: CAIRERTESMNTEAFF.

The sample holds one count of this clone. The chain employs TRBV6-4 and TRBJ2-5, with TRBD1 as a possible D gene (6 bases). The CDR3 length is 16 residues. Trimming took 8 bases from V and 4 from J, leaving 23 bases between them. Per germline, CDR1 MRHNA and CDR2 SNTAGT. As DNA, the CDR3 is TGTGCCAGCTCTTCCTTGGCAGGGACACATCGAGAGACCCAGTACTTC. Translating it yields CASSSLAGTHRETQYF.

About this clone: The same CDR3 is also encoded by other DNA sequences in this sample. The chain employs TRBV4-2 and TRBJ2-7; 7 nucleotides agree with TRBD1. The length of the CDR3 is 16 residues. Losses at the gene ends were 0 bases for V and 6 bases for J; bases not matched to a gene: 11. Germline values: CDR1 LGHNA, CDR2 YNFKEQ. Here the CDR3 reads CASSQDSTGPGPEQYF. The DNA of the CDR3 is TGTGCCAGCAGCCAAGACTCGACAGGGCCGGGACCCGAGCAGTACTTC.

This chain connects TRBV25-1 to TRBJ1-4; 8 nucleotides align to TRBD1. CDR1 is MGHDK, CDR2 SYGVNS, per germline. This CDR3 is built from 15 residues. With 1 base clipped from V and 8 bases from J, the junction kept 6 bases outside the gene matches. The CDR3 DNA reads TGTGCCAGCAGTGAATCTTGGACAGGGAGGGAAAAACTGTTTTTT. Residues: CASSESWTGREKLFF.

J is TRBJ2-1 and V is TRBV28, with TRBD2 identical over 7 bases. This CDR3 is built from 15 residues. Germline V gene lookup returns CDR1 MDHEN and CDR2 SYDVKM. V shed 6 bases and J 2 bases; nucleotides not matched to a gene: 7. The CDR3: CASRRAGAAYNEQFF. The CDR3 nucleotides read TGTGCCAGCAGAAGGGCGGGAGCCGCCTACAATGAGCAGTTCTTC.

CDR3 protein: CASSSQRETTQYF. The CDR3 DNA reads as TGTGCCAGCAGCTCCCAGCGGGAGACGACCCAGTACTTC. V and J are TRBV7-6 and TRBJ2-5, with 8 bases that match TRBD2. The CDR3 length is 13 residues. Germline V CDR1 and CDR2: SGHVS, FNYEAQ. With V trimmed by 4 bases and J by 7 bases, 5 bases remained unmatched.

This CDR3 is CAFFGTSSSEQYF. The DNA for the CDR3 is TGTGCCTTTTTCGGGACTAGCAGCAGCGAGCAGTACTTC. V is TRBV19 and J is TRBJ2-7; TRBD2 matches at 9 bases. CDR3 size: 13 residues. Germline V gene lookup returns CDR1 LNHDA and CDR2 SQIVND (reference sequence). J was trimmed by 6 bases and V by 11 bases; bases with no gene match: 11.

A remark on this clone: The sample has other DNA sequences that encode this CDR3 too. This rearrangement joins TRBV9 to TRBJ1-2, with TRBD1 matching over 12 bases. The junction had 2 bases not matched to a gene; V was cut back by 2 bases and J by 3 bases. This CDR3 region has 15 residues. Germline V gene sequence: CDR1 SGDLS, CDR2 YYNGEE. The CDR3 sequence: CASSVGTGGDYGYTF. The DNA for the CDR3 is TGTGCCAGCAGCGTTGGGACAGGGGGCGACTATGGCTACACCTTC. The whole variable domain, remainder taken from reference TRBV9 and TRBJ1-2, is DSGVTQTPKHLITATGQRVTLRCSPRSGDLSVYWYQQSLDQGLQFLIQYYNGEERAKGNILERFSAQQFPDLHSELNLSSLELGDSALYFCASSVGTGGDYGYTFGSGTRLTVV.

V and J are TRBV5-1 and TRBJ2-5, with 10 bases aligning to TRBD2. Germline CDR1 SGHRS, CDR2 YFSETQ. CDR3 length equals 14 residues. J gave up 3 bases and V 5 bases, and 4 bases lay outside the gene matches. In nucleotides, the CDR3 is TGCGCCAGCAGGAAAGCGGGAGGGGAAGAGACCCAGTACTTC. It codes for CASRKAGGEETQYF.

V is TRBV6-5 and J is TRBJ2-7; 7 bases line up with TRBD2. V trimming: 4 bases; J trimming: 2 bases; junction bases outside the gene matches: 5. CDR3 size: 14 residues. Germline V gene lookup returns CDR1 MNHEY and CDR2 SVGAGI. CDR3 DNA sequence: TGTGCCAGCAGTTGGACTAGGTCGCCCTACGAGCAGTACTTC. The encoded protein is CASSWTRSPYEQYF.

The rearrangement links TRBV9 to TRBJ2-7, with D unclear. V shed 2 bases and J shed 5 bases, with 11 bases lying between them. The CDR3 length is 13 residues. Looked up from germline, CDR1 is SGDLS and CDR2 is YYNGEE. The CDR3: CASSVGLWDEQYF. For the CDR3, the DNA is TGTGCCAGCAGCGTGGGCCTTTGGGACGAGCAGTACTTC.

The chain uses TRBV29-1 and TRBJ2-5; D possibly corresponds to TRBD2 (6 bases). Trimming pared 6 bases from V and 2 bases from J, leaving 13 bases between. The CDR3 loop spans 13 amino acids. CDR1 is SQVTM and CDR2 is ANQGSEA in the germline V gene. The CDR3 region has the DNA TGCAGCGTGGCCCGACGGGGGCAAGAGACCCAGTACTTC. Translating gives CSVARRGQETQYF.

The J gene is TRBJ2-7, the V gene TRBV4-1, with a weak D call TRBD1 (6 bases). The CDR3 has 14 amino acids. Germline lookup yields CDR1 MGHRA and CDR2 YSYEKL. Trimming pared 4 bases from V and 2 bases from J, leaving 12 bases between. The CDR3 loop is CASSPRAGAYEQYF. Here the CDR3 DNA reads TGCGCCAGCAGCCCCCGGGCAGGGGCCTACGAGCAGTACTTC.

CDR3: CASSLVGQNSPLHF. In DNA form, the CDR3 reads TGTGCCAGCAGCTTGGTCGGACAAAATTCACCCCTCCACTTT. The rearrangement joins TRBV5-6 to TRBJ1-6; D may be TRBD1 (5 bases). V lost 0 bases to trimming and J lost 7 bases, with 8 bases between them. Germline V gives CDR1 SGHDT, CDR2 YYEEEE. The length of the CDR3 is 14 residues.

The chain uses TRBV5-1 and TRBJ1-6; possible D gene TRBD1, 5 bases. Trimming stripped 0 bases from V and 7 bases from J, with 11 bases between. The germline CDR1 and CDR2 sequences are SGHRS and YFSETQ. There are 15 residues in the CDR3. The CDR3 spells CASSLAQSGNSPLHF. In DNA, the CDR3 is TGCGCCAGCAGCTTGGCACAGTCAGGGAATTCACCCCTCCACTTT. Complete variable domain (other parts from reference TRBV5-1 and TRBJ1-6): KAGVTQTPRYLIKTRGQQVTLSCSPISGHRSVSWYQQTPGQGLQFLFEYFSETQRNKGNFPGRFSGRQFSNSRSEMNVSTLELGDSALYLCASSLAQSGNSPLHFGNGTRLTVT.